The TCR beta chain described here comes from a study of T cell responses to AZD1222 COVID-19 vaccine. Sequenced by immunoSEQ multiplex PCR; TCRdb stores in-frame clones only, minus some. The data hold about 86,000 clones, with more than 70% observed a single time. The CDR3 has 15 amino acids. V dropped 8 bases and J dropped 6 bases, with 19 bases sitting between them. The germline gives CDR1 MNHEY, CDR2 SVGAGI. Overall study findings and caveats: Across spike, vaccine-associated CD4 TCRs were found, dominant at 160-218 and 743-854. Clonal diversity was possibly underestimated, and the donors were mostly white British, with more females.

Comment on this clone: Its matching antigen is unknown.

The receptor comes from an adult who received the AZD1222 COVID-19 vaccine. This material consisted of peripheral blood, taken 28 days after the second AZD1222 dose. This sequence joins TRBV6-5 and TRBJ2-2; TRBD1 might be the D (5 bases). The CDR3 reads CASSARVVTAGELFF. DNA for the CDR3: TGTGCCAGCTCGGCCAGGGTGGTGACGGCCGGGGAGCTGTTTTTT.